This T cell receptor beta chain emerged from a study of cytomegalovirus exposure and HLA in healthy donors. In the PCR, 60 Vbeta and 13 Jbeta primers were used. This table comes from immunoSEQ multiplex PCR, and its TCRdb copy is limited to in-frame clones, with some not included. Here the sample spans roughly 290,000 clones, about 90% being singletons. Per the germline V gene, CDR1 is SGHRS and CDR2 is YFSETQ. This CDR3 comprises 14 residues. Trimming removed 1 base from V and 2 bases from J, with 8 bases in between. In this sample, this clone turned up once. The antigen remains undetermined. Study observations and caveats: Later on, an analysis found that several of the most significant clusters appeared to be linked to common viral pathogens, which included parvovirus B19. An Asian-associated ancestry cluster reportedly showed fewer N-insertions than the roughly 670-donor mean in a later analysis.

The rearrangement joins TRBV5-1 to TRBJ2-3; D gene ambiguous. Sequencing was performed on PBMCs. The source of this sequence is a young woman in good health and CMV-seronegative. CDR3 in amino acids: CASSLILSTDTQYF. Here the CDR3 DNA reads TGCGCCAGCAGCTTGATCCTATCCACAGATACGCAGTATTTT.